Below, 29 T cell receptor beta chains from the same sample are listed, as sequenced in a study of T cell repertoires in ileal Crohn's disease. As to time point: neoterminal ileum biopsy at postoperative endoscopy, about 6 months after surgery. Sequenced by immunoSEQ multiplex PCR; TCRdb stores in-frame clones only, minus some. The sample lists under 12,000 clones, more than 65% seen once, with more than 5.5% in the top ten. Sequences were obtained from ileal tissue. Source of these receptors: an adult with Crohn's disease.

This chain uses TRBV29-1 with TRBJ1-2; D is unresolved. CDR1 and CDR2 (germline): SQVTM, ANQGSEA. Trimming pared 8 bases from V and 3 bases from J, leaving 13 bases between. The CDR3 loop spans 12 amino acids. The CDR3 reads CSKQDGDYGYTF. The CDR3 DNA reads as TGCAGCAAGCAAGACGGGGACTATGGCTACACCTTC.

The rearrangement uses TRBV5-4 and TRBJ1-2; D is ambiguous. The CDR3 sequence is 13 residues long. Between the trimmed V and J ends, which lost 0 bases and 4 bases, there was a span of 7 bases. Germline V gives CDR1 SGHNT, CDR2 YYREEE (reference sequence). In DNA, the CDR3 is TGTGCCAGCAGCTTGGCAGGATTCTATGGCTACACCTTC. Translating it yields CASSLAGFYGYTF.

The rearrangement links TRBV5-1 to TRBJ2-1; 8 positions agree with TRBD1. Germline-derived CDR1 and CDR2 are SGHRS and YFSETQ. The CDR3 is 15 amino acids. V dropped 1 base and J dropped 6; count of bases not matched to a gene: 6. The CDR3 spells CASSLLGDRSNEQFF. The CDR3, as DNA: TGCGCCAGCAGCTTGCTTGGGGACAGGTCCAATGAGCAGTTCTTC. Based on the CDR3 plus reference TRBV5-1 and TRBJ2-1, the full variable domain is KAGVTQTPRYLIKTRGQQVTLSCSPISGHRSVSWYQQTPGQGLQFLFEYFSETQRNKGNFPGRFSGRQFSNSRSEMNVSTLELGDSALYLCASSLLGDRSNEQFFGPGTRLTVL.

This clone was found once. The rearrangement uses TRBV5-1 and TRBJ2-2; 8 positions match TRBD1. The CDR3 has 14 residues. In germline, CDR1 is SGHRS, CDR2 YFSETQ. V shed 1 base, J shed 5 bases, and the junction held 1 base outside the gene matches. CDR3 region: CASSLQGATGELFF. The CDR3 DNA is TGCGCCAGCAGCTTGCAGGGGGCGACCGGGGAGCTGTTTTTT.

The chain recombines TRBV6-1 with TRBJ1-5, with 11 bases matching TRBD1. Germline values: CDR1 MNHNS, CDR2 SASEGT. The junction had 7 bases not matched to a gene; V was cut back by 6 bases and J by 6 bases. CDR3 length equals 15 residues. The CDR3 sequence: CASSPGQGEGQPQHF. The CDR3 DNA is TGTGCCAGCAGCCCGGGACAGGGGGAAGGTCAGCCCCAGCATTTT.

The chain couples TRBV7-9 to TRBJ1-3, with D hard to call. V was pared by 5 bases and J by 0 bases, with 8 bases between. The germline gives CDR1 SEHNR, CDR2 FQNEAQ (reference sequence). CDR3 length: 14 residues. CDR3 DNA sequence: TGTGCCAGCAGCCGACTCAACTCTGGAAACACCATATATTTT. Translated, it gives CASSRLNSGNTIYF.

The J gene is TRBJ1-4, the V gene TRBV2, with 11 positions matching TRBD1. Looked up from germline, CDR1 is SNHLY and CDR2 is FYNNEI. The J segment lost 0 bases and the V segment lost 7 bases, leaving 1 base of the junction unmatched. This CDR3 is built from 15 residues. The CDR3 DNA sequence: TGTGCCAGCACGGGACAGGGGGCAACTAATGAAAAACTGTTTTTT. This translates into CASTGQGATNEKLFF.

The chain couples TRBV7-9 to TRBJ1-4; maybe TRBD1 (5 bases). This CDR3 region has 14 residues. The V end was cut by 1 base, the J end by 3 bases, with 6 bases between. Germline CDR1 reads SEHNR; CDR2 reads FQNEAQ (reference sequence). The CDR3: CASSLGTSNEKLFF. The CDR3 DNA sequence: TGTGCCAGCAGCTTAGGGACATCTAATGAAAAACTGTTTTTT. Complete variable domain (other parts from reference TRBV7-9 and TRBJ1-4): DTGVSQNPRHKITKRGQNVTFRCDPISEHNRLYWYRQTLGQGPEFLTYFQNEAQLEKSRLLSDRFSAERPKGSFSTLEIQRTEQGDSAMYLCASSLGTSNEKLFFGSGTQLSVL.

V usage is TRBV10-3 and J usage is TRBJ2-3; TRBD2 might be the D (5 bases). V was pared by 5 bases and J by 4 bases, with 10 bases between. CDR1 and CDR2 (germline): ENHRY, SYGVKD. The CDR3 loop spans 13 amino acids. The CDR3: CAISSGGPDTQYF. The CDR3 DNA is TGTGCCATCAGTAGCGGTGGGCCAGATACGCAGTATTTT.

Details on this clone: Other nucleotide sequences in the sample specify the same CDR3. CDR3 nucleotides: TGTGCCAGCAGTCCACCGGGGGACTTATCCTACGAGCAGTACTTC. Its protein is CASSPPGDLSYEQYF. The chain has TRBV28 and TRBJ2-7; D is perhaps TRBD2 (6 bases). Trimming removed 5 bases at V and 1 base at J, with 15 bases between. This CDR3 region has 15 residues. The germline V gene has CDR1 MDHEN and CDR2 SYDVKM.

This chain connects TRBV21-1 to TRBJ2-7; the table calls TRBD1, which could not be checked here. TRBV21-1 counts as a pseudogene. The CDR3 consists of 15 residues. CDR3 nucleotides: TGTGCCAGCAGCACCCGATTGACAGACAGTAGGGAGCAGTACTTC. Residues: CASSTRLTDSREQYF.

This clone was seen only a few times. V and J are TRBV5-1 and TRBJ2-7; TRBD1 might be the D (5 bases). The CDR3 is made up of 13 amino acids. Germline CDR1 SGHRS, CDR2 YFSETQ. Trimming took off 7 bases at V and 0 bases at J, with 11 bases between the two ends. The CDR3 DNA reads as TGCGCCAGCGTGGGGCAGAACTCCTACGAGCAGTACTTC. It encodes CASVGQNSYEQYF.

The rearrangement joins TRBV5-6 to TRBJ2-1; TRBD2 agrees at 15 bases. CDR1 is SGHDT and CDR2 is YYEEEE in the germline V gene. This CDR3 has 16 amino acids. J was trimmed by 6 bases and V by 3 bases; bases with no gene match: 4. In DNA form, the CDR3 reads TGTGCCAGCAGCTGGGGACTAGCGGGGGGCCTCAATGAGCAGTTCTTC. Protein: CASSWGLAGGLNEQFF.

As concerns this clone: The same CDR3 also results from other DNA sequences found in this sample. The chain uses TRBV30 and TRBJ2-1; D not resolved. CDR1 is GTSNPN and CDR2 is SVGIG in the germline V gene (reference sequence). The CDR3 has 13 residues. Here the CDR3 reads CAWAGSSGNEQFF. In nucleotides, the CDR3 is TGTGCTTGGGCCGGGTCATCGGGCAATGAGCAGTTCTTC.

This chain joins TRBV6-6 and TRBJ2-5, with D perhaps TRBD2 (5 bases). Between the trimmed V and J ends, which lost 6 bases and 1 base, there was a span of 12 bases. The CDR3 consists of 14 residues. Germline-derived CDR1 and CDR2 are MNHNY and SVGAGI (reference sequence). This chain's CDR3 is CASRRRGVQETQYF. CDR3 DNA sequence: TGTGCCAGCAGACGACGGGGTGTCCAAGAGACCCAGTACTTC.

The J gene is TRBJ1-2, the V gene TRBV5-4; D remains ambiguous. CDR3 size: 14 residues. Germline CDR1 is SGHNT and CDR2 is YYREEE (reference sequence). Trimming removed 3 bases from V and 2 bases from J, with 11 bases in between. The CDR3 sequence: CASSSRGINYGYTF. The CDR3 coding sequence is TGTGCCAGCAGCTCAAGAGGCATAAACTATGGCTACACCTTC. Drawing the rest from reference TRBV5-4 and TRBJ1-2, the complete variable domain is ETGVTQSPTHLIKTRGQQVTLRCSSQSGHNTVSWYQQALGQGPQFIFQYYREEENGRGNFPPRFSGLQFPNYSSELNVNALELDDSALYLCASSSRGINYGYTFGSGTRLTVV.

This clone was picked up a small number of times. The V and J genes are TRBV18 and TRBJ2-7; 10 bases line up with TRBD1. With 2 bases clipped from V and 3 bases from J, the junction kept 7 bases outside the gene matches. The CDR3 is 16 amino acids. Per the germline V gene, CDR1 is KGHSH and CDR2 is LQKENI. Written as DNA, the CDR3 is TGTGCCAGCTCACCAAGCTTGACAGGGGGCAACTACGAGCAGTACTTC. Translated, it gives CASSPSLTGGNYEQYF.

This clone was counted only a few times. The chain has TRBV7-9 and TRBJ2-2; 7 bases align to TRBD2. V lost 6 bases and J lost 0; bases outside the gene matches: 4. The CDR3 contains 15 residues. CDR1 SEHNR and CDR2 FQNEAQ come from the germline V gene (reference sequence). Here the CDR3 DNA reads TGTGCCAGCAGAGGACTAGATCCGAACACCGGGGAGCTGTTTTTT. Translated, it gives CASRGLDPNTGELFF.

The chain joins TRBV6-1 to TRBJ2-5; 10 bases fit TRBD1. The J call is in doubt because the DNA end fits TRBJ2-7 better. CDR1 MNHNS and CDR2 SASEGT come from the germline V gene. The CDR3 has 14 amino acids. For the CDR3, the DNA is TGTGCCAGCGTGAGACAGGGGGCCCCCTACGAGCAGTACTTC. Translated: CASVRQGAPYEQYF.

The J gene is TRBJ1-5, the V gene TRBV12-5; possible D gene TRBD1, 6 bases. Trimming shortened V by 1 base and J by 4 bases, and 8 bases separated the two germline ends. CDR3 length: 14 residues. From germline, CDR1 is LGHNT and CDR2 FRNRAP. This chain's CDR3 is CASGLEQGNQPQHF. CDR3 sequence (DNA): TGTGCTAGTGGTTTGGAACAGGGTAATCAGCCCCAGCATTTT.

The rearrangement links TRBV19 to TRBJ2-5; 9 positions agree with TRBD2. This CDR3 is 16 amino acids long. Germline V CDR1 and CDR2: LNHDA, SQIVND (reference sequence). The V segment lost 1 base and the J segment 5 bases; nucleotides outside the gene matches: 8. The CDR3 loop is CASSIGGGGARETQYF. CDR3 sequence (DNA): TGTGCCAGTAGTATAGGTGGCGGGGGGGCCCGGGAGACCCAGTACTTC. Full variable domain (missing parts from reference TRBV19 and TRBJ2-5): DGGITQSPKYLFRKEGQNVTLSCEQNLNHDAMYWYRQDPGQGLRLIYYSQIVNDFQKGDIAEGYSVSREKKESFPLTVTSAQKNPTAFYLCASSIGGGGARETQYFGPGTRLLVL.

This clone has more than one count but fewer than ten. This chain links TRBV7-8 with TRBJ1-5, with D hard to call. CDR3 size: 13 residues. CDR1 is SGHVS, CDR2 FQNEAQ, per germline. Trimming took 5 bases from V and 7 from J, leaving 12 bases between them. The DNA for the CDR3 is TGTGCCAGCAGCCCCACCCCCCTACAGCCCCAGCATTTT. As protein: CASSPTPLQPQHF.

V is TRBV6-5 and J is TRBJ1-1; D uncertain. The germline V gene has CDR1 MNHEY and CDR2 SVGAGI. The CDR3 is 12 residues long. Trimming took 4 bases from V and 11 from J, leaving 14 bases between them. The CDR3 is CASSSGRNQAFF. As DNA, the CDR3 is TGTGCCAGCAGTTCGGGGAGAAACCAGGCTTTCTTT.

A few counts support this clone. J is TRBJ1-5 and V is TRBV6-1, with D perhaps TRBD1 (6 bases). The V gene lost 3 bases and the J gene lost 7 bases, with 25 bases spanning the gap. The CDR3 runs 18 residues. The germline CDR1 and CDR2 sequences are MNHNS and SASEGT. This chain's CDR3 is CASSERGGGDPKQQPQHF. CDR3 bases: TGTGCCAGCAGTGAGAGAGGGGGAGGGGACCCCAAACAGCAGCCCCAGCATTTT.

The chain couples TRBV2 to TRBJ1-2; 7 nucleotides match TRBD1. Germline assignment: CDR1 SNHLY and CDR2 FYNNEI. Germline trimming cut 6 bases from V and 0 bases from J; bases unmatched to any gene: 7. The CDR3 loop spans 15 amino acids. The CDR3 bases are TGTGCCAGCAGCATCCGGGACAGAACTAACTATGGCTACACCTTC. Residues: CASSIRDRTNYGYTF. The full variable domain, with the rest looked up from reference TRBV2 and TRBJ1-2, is EPEVTQTPSHQVTQMGQEVILRCVPISNHLYFYWYRQILGQKVEFLVSFYNNEISEKSEIFDDQFSVERPDGSNFTLKIRSTKLEDSAMYFCASSIRDRTNYGYTFGSGTRLTVV.

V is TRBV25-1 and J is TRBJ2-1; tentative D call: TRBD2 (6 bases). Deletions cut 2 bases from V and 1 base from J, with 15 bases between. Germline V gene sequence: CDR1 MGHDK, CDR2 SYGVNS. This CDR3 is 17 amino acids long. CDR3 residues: CASSESGGAGSYNEQFF. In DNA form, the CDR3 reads TGTGCCAGCAGTGAAAGTGGCGGTGCGGGATCCTACAATGAGCAGTTCTTC.

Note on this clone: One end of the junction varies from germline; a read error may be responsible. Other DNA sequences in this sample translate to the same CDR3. CDR3 in amino acids: CAIPGQESNSPLHF. The CDR3 bases are TGTGCCATTCCCGGACAGGAAAGTAATTCCCCCCTCCACTTT. The genes are TRBV28 and TRBJ1-6; 7 positions agree with TRBD1. The CDR3 length is 14 residues. Germline CDR1 and CDR2: MDHEN and SYDVKM.

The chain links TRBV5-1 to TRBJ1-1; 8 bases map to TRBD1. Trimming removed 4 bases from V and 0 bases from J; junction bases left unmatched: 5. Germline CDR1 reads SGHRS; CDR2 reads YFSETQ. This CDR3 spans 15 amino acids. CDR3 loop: CASSPRQGLNTEAFF. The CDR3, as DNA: TGCGCCAGCAGCCCCCGACAGGGGTTGAACACTGAAGCTTTCTTT.

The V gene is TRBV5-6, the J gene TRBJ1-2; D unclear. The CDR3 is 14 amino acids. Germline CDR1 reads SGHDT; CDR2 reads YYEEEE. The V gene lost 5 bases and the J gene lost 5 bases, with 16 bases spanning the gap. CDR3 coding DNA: TGTGCCAGCAGTTGGGCCGGTGGAGGGTATGGCTACACCTTC. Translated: CASSWAGGGYGYTF.